Below are 25 T cell receptor beta chains sequenced from a single sample in a study of technical replicates of blood from a few donors. The table came from immunoSEQ multiplex PCR; TCRdb's copy has only in-frame clones and leaves some out. The table shows approximately 82,000 clones, with more than 85% occurring only once. Sequenced sample: T cells isolated from PBMCs. The receptor source for this set is a human donor in good health. Some clones in this sample may be carry-over from other donors' samples.

This chain connects TRBV9 to TRBJ2-7; 10 bases fit TRBD2. The CDR3 contains 15 residues. Germline CDR1 reads SGDLS; CDR2 reads YYNGEE. V lost 4 bases, J lost 6 bases, and 10 bases stayed unmatched. The DNA of the CDR3 is TGTGCCAGCAGCCCCAGCCGGCTAGCGGGAGTCGAGCAGTACTTC. Encoded protein: CASSPSRLAGVEQYF.

This chain joins TRBV19 and TRBJ1-5; D not certain. This CDR3 comprises 14 residues. Trimming took 0 bases from V and 2 from J, leaving 5 bases between them. The germline V gene has CDR1 LNHDA and CDR2 SQIVND (reference sequence). This CDR3 is CASSIETGNQPQHF. In DNA form, the CDR3 reads TGTGCCAGTAGTATAGAAACAGGCAATCAGCCCCAGCATTTT.

The CDR3 coding sequence is TGTGCCAGCAGCCGACTAGCGGGGGTGAGCTCCTACGAGCAGTACTTC. Its translation is CASSRLAGVSSYEQYF. This chain connects TRBV5-4 to TRBJ2-7, with 12 bases aligning to TRBD2. Germline CDR1 SGHNT, CDR2 YYREEE (reference sequence). The CDR3 covers 16 residues. V lost 4 bases, J lost 0 bases, and 5 bases stayed unmatched.

V usage is TRBV19 and J usage is TRBJ1-1, with 10 bases that match TRBD1. The germline V gene has CDR1 LNHDA and CDR2 SQIVND (reference sequence). The junction had 7 bases not matched to a gene; V was cut back by 5 bases and J by 4 bases. The CDR3 consists of 15 residues. The CDR3 here is CASSLRQGARTEAFF. The CDR3 DNA reads TGTGCCAGTAGTTTGAGACAGGGGGCGCGCACTGAAGCTTTCTTT.

In DNA, the CDR3 is TGTGCCAGCAGCTTATCCCCGCGGGGGGGGATGAACACTGAAGCTTTCTTT. Residues: CASSLSPRGGMNTEAFF. V gene TRBV7-2 combines with J gene TRBJ1-1; tentative D call: TRBD1 (5 bases). Looked up from germline, CDR1 is SGHTA and CDR2 is FQGNSA. The CDR3 contains 17 residues. The V end lost 2 bases, the J end lost 0 bases, and 16 bases lay between the germline ends.

The rearrangement uses TRBV9 and TRBJ2-7, with a possible D match to TRBD2 (6 bases). Trimming shortened V by 2 bases and J by 2 bases, and 14 bases separated the two germline ends. Per germline, CDR1 SGDLS and CDR2 YYNGEE. The CDR3 runs 15 residues. The CDR3: CASSVGGNDAYEQYF. The CDR3 DNA sequence: TGTGCCAGCAGCGTCGGAGGGAACGACGCCTACGAGCAGTACTTC.

The chain employs TRBV29-1 and TRBJ1-3; tentatively, D is TRBD1 (6 bases). Germline V CDR1 and CDR2: SQVTM, ANQGSEA. CDR3 length equals 14 residues. Trimming pared 3 bases from V and 3 bases from J, leaving 12 bases between. The CDR3 DNA reads TGCAGCGTTGACAGGGGAAAAGGTGGAAACACCATATATTTT. Its translation: CSVDRGKGGNTIYF.

The V gene is TRBV6-5, the J gene TRBJ2-7, with TRBD2 identical over 9 bases. The CDR3 spans 13 residues. V trimming: 6 bases; J trimming: 4 bases; junction bases outside the gene matches: 4. The germline CDR1 and CDR2 sequences are MNHEY and SVGAGI. The CDR3 loop reads CASRESGRYEQYF. CDR3 DNA: TGTGCCAGCAGGGAGAGCGGGAGGTACGAGCAGTACTTC.

This chain connects TRBV5-1 to TRBJ1-1, with TRBD1 as a possible D gene (6 bases). Germline loops: CDR1 SGHRS, CDR2 YFSETQ. The CDR3 totals 13 residues. With 0 bases removed from V and 3 bases from J, the gap between germline ends came to 6 bases. The CDR3 reads CASSLAGDTEAFF. The CDR3 DNA follows: TGCGCCAGCAGCTTGGCAGGGGACACTGAAGCTTTCTTT. Full variable domain (outside the CDR3, taken from reference TRBV5-1 and TRBJ1-1): KAGVTQTPRYLIKTRGQQVTLSCSPISGHRSVSWYQQTPGQGLQFLFEYFSETQRNKGNFPGRFSGRQFSNSRSEMNVSTLELGDSALYLCASSLAGDTEAFFGQGTRLTVV.

This chain joins TRBV7-9 and TRBJ1-3; no reliable D call. Trimming pared 3 bases from V and 0 bases from J, leaving 6 bases between. The germline V gene encodes CDR1 SEHNR and CDR2 FQNEAQ (reference sequence). CDR3 length equals 14 residues. This CDR3 reads CASSFVSSGNTIYF. DNA for the CDR3: TGTGCCAGCAGCTTTGTTAGCTCTGGAAACACCATATATTTT.

V usage is TRBV2 and J usage is TRBJ2-6; 9 nucleotides match TRBD1. The germline V gene encodes CDR1 SNHLY and CDR2 FYNNEI. V shed 6 bases and J 3 bases; nucleotides not matched to a gene: 9. CDR3 length equals 17 residues. Written as DNA, the CDR3 is TGTGCCAGCAGGGGGACAGGGACCTTCGGTGGGGCCAACGTCCTGACTTTC. As protein: CASRGTGTFGGANVLTF.

The chain couples TRBV5-4 to TRBJ2-7, with D possibly being TRBD2 (7 bases). The V end lost 3 bases, the J end lost 12 bases, and 25 bases lay between the germline ends. Germline V gene data show CDR1 as SGHNT and CDR2 as YYREEE (reference sequence). The CDR3 totals 15 residues. In DNA form, the CDR3 reads TGTGCCAGCAGCTCTATGGGGGCGGGAGTCGCTAATTTGTACTTC. It yields the protein CASSSMGAGVANLYF.

The chain recombines TRBV28 with TRBJ2-7; tentatively, D is TRBD2 (5 bases). CDR1 MDHEN and CDR2 SYDVKM come from the germline V gene. The CDR3 is made up of 14 amino acids. V was pared by 2 bases and J by 7 bases, with 15 bases between. The CDR3 nucleotides read TGTGCCAGCAGTTTAACGGTGGGGTCGGGGGAGCAGTACTTC. This codes for CASSLTVGSGEQYF. Supplemented by reference TRBV28 and TRBJ2-7, the full variable domain reads DVKVTQSSRYLVKRTGEKVFLECVQDMDHENMFWYRQDPGLGLRLIYFSYDVKMKEKGDIPEGYSVSREKKERFSLILESASTNQTSMYLCASSLTVGSGEQYFGPGTRLTVT.

The chain recombines TRBV7-2 with TRBJ2-3, with D possibly matching TRBD1 (5 bases). Between the trimmed V and J ends, which lost 5 bases and 4 bases, there was a span of 16 bases. The CDR3 consists of 15 residues. From germline, CDR1 is SGHTA and CDR2 FQGNSA. The CDR3 DNA reads TGTGCCAGCAGCCTTGAAGGTGGGGCCCCAGATACGCAGTATTTT. Its translation: CASSLEGGAPDTQYF. Based on the CDR3 plus reference TRBV7-2 and TRBJ2-3, the full variable domain is GAGVSQSPSNKVTEKGKDVELRCDPISGHTALYWYRQSLGQGLEFLIYFQGNSAPDKSGLPSDRFSAERTGGSVSTLTIQRTQQEDSAVYLCASSLEGGAPDTQYFGPGTRLTVL.

This sequence joins TRBV30 and TRBJ2-7, with 7 bases matching TRBD2. CDR1 is GTSNPN, CDR2 SVGIG, per germline (reference sequence). V gave up 3 bases and J gave up 5 bases; unmatched junction bases: 1. The CDR3 covers 11 residues. CDR3 region: CAWSGRHEQYF. The CDR3 coding sequence is TGTGCCTGGAGCGGGAGGCACGAGCAGTACTTC.

This clone has a handful of counts. This chain joins TRBV6-1 and TRBJ1-2; D ambiguous. The germline V gene has CDR1 MNHNS and CDR2 SASEGT. The CDR3 loop spans 12 amino acids. The V and J ends lost 4 bases and 5 bases respectively, with 8 bases between them. The CDR3 loop is CASSGQAYGYTF. In DNA form, the CDR3 reads TGTGCCAGCAGTGGGCAGGCGTATGGCTACACCTTC.

The chain has TRBV6-5 and TRBJ2-3; TRBD2 matches 11 bases. J lost 0 bases, V lost 7 bases, and 6 bases had no gene match. The germline V gene encodes CDR1 MNHEY and CDR2 SVGAGI. The CDR3 runs 16 residues. The CDR3 spells CASISSSGRSTDTQYF. The CDR3 DNA is TGTGCCAGCATTTCCTCTAGCGGGAGGAGCACAGATACGCAGTATTTT.

The gene calls are TRBV29-1 and TRBJ2-6; 7 nucleotides line up with TRBD1. The CDR3 totals 15 residues. Germline CDR1 SQVTM, CDR2 ANQGSEA. V dropped 4 bases and J dropped 4; count of bases not matched to a gene: 7. CDR3 amino acids: CSVANRGSGANVLTF. The CDR3 DNA is TGCAGCGTTGCAAACAGGGGATCAGGGGCCAACGTCCTGACTTTC.

The chain employs TRBV13 and TRBJ1-3; tentatively, D is TRBD1 (6 bases). Trimming removed 0 bases from V and 0 bases from J, with 9 bases in between. Looked up from germline, CDR1 is PRHDT and CDR2 is FYEKMQ (reference sequence). The CDR3 has 16 residues. CDR3 sequence: CASSLGYRVSGNTIYF. The CDR3 DNA reads TGTGCCAGCAGCTTAGGGTACAGGGTCTCTGGAAACACCATATATTTT.

The chain links TRBV9 to TRBJ2-2; 7 bases align to TRBD1. CDR3 length: 15 residues. Germline V gene lookup returns CDR1 SGDLS and CDR2 YYNGEE. Germline trimming cut 4 bases from V and 4 bases from J; bases unmatched to any gene: 7. The CDR3 reads CASSFRDRVTGELFF. The CDR3 DNA sequence: TGTGCCAGCAGCTTCCGGGACAGAGTCACCGGGGAGCTGTTTTTT.

The chain recombines TRBV30 with TRBJ2-2, with 8 bases matching TRBD2. The CDR3 runs to 15 residues. Germline CDR1 is GTSNPN and CDR2 is SVGIG (reference sequence). Unmatched junction bases numbered 5, after V lost 0 bases and J lost 5 bases. DNA for the CDR3: TGTGCCTGGAGTGTACTAGCGGCAATGACCGGGGAGCTGTTTTTT. Its translation: CAWSVLAAMTGELFF.

J is TRBJ1-1 and V is TRBV27, with D perhaps TRBD1 (5 bases). V dropped 6 bases and J dropped 0 bases, with 17 bases sitting between them. This CDR3 has 16 residues. CDR1 is MNHEY, CDR2 SMNVEV, per germline (reference sequence). The CDR3 protein is CASRPPGLLMNTEAFF. For the CDR3, the DNA is TGTGCCAGCAGACCACCGGGACTACTTATGAACACTGAAGCTTTCTTT.

V usage is TRBV5-3 and J usage is TRBJ1-5; 9 nucleotides agree with TRBD1. TRBV5-3 is designated an ORF whose function remains uncertain. V lost 2 bases to trimming and J lost 1 base; unmatched junction nucleotides: 16. The CDR3 loop spans 20 amino acids. The CDR3 loop is CARSLDRDRAMVNSNQPQHF. CDR3 DNA: TGTGCCAGAAGCTTAGATCGGGACAGGGCGATGGTTAACAGCAATCAGCCCCAGCATTTT.

V is TRBV4-1 and J is TRBJ2-2; TRBD1 matches at 8 bases. The germline gives CDR1 MGHRA, CDR2 YSYEKL. The CDR3 extends over 15 amino acids. The J segment lost 4 bases and the V segment lost 4 bases, leaving 5 bases of the junction unmatched. The CDR3 DNA is TGCGCCAGCAGCCGAGGACAGGGAGGCACCGGGGAGCTGTTTTTT. Encoded protein: CASSRGQGGTGELFF.

The V call is TRBV11-3, the J call TRBJ1-1; the D gene is possibly TRBD1 (6 bases). Trimming removed 4 bases from V and 9 bases from J, with 15 bases in between. CDR3 length equals 13 residues. Germline V CDR1 and CDR2: SGHNT, YENEEA. This CDR3 reads CASSSSRTDQAFF. In DNA form, the CDR3 reads TGTGCCAGCAGCTCCTCGAGGACAGATCAAGCTTTCTTT. The entire variable domain, with the rest obtained from reference TRBV11-3 and TRBJ1-1, is as follows: EAGVVQSPRYKIIEKKQPVAFWCNPISGHNTLYWYLQNLGQGPELLIRYENEEAVDDSQLPKDRFSAERLKGVDSTLKIQPAELGDSAVYLCASSSSRTDQAFFGQGTRLTVV.